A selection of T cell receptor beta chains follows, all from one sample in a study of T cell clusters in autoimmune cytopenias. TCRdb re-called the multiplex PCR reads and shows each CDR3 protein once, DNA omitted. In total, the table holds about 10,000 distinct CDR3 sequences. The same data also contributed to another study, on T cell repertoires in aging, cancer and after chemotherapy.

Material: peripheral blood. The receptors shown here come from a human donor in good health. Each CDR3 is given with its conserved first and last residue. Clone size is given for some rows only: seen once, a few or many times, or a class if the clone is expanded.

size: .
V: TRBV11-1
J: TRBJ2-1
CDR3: CASRAQTSGVYNEQFF

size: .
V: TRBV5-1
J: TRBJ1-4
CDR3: CASSLANGANEKLFF

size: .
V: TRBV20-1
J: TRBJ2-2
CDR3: CSARVGTTGELFF

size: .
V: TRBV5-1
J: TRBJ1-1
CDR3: CASRFPQGAADTEAFF

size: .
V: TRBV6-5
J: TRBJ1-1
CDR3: CASSYAPGAGGMNTEAFF

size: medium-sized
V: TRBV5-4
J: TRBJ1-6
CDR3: CASSNERGRPLHF

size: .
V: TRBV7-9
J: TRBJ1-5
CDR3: CASSLVGGINQPQHF

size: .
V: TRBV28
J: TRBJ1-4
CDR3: CASSFVQGAQVEKLFF

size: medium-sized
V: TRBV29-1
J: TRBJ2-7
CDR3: CSVRVQGLVVEQYF

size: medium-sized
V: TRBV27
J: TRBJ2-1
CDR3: CASSLGTSVNEQFF

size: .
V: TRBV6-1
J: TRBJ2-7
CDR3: CASRTGVSYEQYF

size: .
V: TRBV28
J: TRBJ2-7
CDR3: CASSLAGPENEQYF

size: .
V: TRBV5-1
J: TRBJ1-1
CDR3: CASSLITGMNTEAFF

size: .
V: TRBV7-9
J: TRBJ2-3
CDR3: CASSFLSGGVTDTQYF

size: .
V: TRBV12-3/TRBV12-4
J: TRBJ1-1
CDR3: CASSRIQGTEAFF

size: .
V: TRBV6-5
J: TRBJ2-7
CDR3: CASSKLGRSHEQYF

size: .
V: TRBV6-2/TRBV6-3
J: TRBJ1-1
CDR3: CASSYSTRAGEAFF

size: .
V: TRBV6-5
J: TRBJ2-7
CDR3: CASSPLKGGRNEQYF

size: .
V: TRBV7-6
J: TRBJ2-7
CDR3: CASSGSRQGYEQYF

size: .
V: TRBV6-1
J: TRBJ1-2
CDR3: CASSSTTGTGGYGYTF

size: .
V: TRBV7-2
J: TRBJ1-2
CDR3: CASSLKSQGPYGYTF

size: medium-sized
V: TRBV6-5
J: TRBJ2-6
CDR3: CASSYLSTGANVLTF

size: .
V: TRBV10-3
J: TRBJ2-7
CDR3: CAIRPQTGGFNEQYF

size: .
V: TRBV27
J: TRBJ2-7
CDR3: CASRLTLAYEQYF

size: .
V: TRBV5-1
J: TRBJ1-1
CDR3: CASSPGGTGETFF

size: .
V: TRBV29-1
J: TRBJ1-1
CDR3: CSALPGQGDTEAFF

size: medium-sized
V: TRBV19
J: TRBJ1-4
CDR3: CASTSFGGNEKLFF

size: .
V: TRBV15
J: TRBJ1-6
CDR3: CATSRDYGDSPLHF

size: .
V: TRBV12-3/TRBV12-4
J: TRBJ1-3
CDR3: CASSLGQIVTGNTIYF

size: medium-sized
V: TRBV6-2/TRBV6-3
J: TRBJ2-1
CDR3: CASSYWDTRLTNEQFF